The 27 T cell receptor beta chains presented below share a single source sample, sequenced in a study of blood T cell repertoires in COVID-19. This table comes from immunoSEQ multiplex PCR, and its TCRdb copy is limited to in-frame clones, with some not included. This sample has about 250,000 clones, with approximately 81% found just once. Sequencing input: PBMCs or T cells enriched from blood (not recorded which). The receptor source for this set is a woman in her 50s who had been exposed to COVID-19.

The CDR3 nucleotides read TGTGCCAGCAGTGAAAGCGAGGTTTACGGGTACTTC. Amino acids: CASSESEVYGYF. J is TRBJ2-7 and V is TRBV2; D unresolved. Between the trimmed V and J ends, which lost 2 bases and 12 bases, there was a span of 14 bases. CDR1 and CDR2 (germline): SNHLY, FYNNEI. The CDR3 is 12 residues long.

This chain uses TRBV6-6 with TRBJ1-1, with 8 bases fitting TRBD1. This CDR3 has 17 amino acids. J was trimmed by 3 bases and V by 5 bases; bases with no gene match: 14. Germline V gene lookup returns CDR1 MNHNY and CDR2 SVGAGI (reference sequence). The CDR3 nucleotides are TGTGCCAGCAGTCCCCCTCAGGACAGGGAAGGGGACACTGAAGCTTTCTTT. It codes for CASSPPQDREGDTEAFF.

This clone has a single count. The CDR3 nucleotides are TGTGCCAGTAACAGCCTGAACACTGAAGCTTTCTTT. This encodes CASNSLNTEAFF. The genes are TRBV6-5 and TRBJ1-1, with unresolved D. The CDR3 has 12 residues. The V end lost 9 bases, the J end lost 0 bases, and 8 bases lay between the germline ends. Germline assignment: CDR1 MNHEY and CDR2 SVGAGI.

The chain carries TRBV11-1 and TRBJ2-5; no definite D call. This CDR3 is built from 15 residues. Trimming removed 1 base at V and 4 bases at J, with 13 bases between. Germline loops: CDR1 SGHAT, CDR2 FQDESV (reference sequence). In DNA, the CDR3 is TGTGCCAGCAGCTTAGATCCGGTGAGAGGAGAGACCCAGTACTTC. This encodes CASSLDPVRGETQYF.

V and J are TRBV4-2 and TRBJ1-6; D not certain. This CDR3 comprises 15 residues. Trimming cost V 0 bases and J 10 bases, with 13 bases left between them. Germline CDR1 and CDR2: LGHNA and YNFKEQ. In DNA form, the CDR3 reads TGTGCCAGCAGCCAAGATCCGGGAAATGGATCACCCCTCCACTTT. It is translated as CASSQDPGNGSPLHF.

Written as DNA, the CDR3 is TGTGCAGCGGGGGACACCGGGGAGCTGTTTTTT. Translating gives CAAGDTGELFF. This sequence joins TRBV7-2 and TRBJ2-2; 8 bases agree with TRBD2. Germline lookup yields CDR1 SGHTA and CDR2 FQGNSA. The CDR3 sequence is 11 residues long.

The chain carries TRBV18 and TRBJ2-2; a possible D gene is TRBD2 (5 bases). The germline V and J ends were trimmed by 4 bases and 6 bases, with 9 bases remaining between them. Germline V lookup: CDR1 KGHSH, CDR2 LQKENI. The length of the CDR3 is 13 residues. In nucleotides, the CDR3 is TGTGCCAGCTCACTTAAGAGGGCCGGGGAGCTGTTTTTT. This gives the protein CASSLKRAGELFF.

This chain connects TRBV7-9 to TRBJ2-3; no firm D call. The germline V gene has CDR1 SEHNR and CDR2 FQNEAQ (reference sequence). This CDR3 comprises 14 residues. The V end lost 4 bases, the J end lost 7 bases, and 15 bases lay between the germline ends. The CDR3 sequence: CASSSIGSLNTQYF. DNA for the CDR3: TGTGCCAGCAGCTCAATCGGTAGTCTGAATACGCAGTATTTT.

The chain recombines TRBV15 with TRBJ2-3, with D unresolved. The CDR3 is 18 residues long. Germline V gene sequence: CDR1 LNHNV, CDR2 YYDKDF (reference sequence). The V and J ends lost 0 bases and 2 bases respectively, with 18 bases between them. The CDR3 spells CATSREFGLTPSTDTQYF. CDR3 DNA: TGTGCCACCAGCAGAGAATTTGGCCTTACCCCGTCCACAGATACGCAGTATTTT.

This rearrangement joins TRBV23-1 to TRBJ2-3; maybe TRBD1 (6 bases). TRBV23-1 is identified as an open reading frame with a role that is uncertain. The CDR3 length is 15 residues. Trimming removed 0 bases at V and 3 bases at J, with 10 bases between. CDR3 region: CASSQSHRETDTQYF. As DNA, the CDR3 is TGCGCCAGCAGTCAATCGCACAGGGAAACAGATACGCAGTATTTT.

V is TRBV7-6 and J is TRBJ1-2; no firm D call. CDR3 length equals 15 residues. The V end lost 3 bases, the J end lost 3 bases, and 14 bases lay between the germline ends. CDR1 and CDR2 from the germline V gene are SGHVS and FNYEAQ. The CDR3 coding sequence is TGTGCCAGCAGCTTGGACGGCGGGGTGGACTATGGCTACACCTTC. This translates into CASSLDGGVDYGYTF.

This chain links TRBV19 with TRBJ1-2, with 9 bases aligning to TRBD1. The CDR3 length is 14 residues. The V gene end was trimmed by 6 bases and the J gene end by 0 bases; junction bases not matched to a gene: 2. CDR1 and CDR2 (germline): LNHDA, SQIVND (reference sequence). CDR3 region: CASRDRGPNYGYTF. Written as DNA, the CDR3 is TGTGCCAGTAGGGACAGGGGCCCTAACTATGGCTACACCTTC.

The chain recombines TRBV7-9 with TRBJ1-1; D not certain. The V and J ends lost 0 bases and 1 base respectively, with 3 bases between them. Germline V lookup: CDR1 SEHNR, CDR2 FQNEAQ (reference sequence). This CDR3 is 13 amino acids long. The CDR3 DNA sequence: TGTGCCAGCAGCTTAGCGAGGAACACTGAAGCTTTCTTT. Translated, it gives CASSLARNTEAFF.

This chain joins TRBV5-4 and TRBJ1-1; D remains unclear. V was trimmed by 1 base and J by 0 bases, leaving 10 bases between them. Germline assignment: CDR1 SGHNT and CDR2 YYREEE (reference sequence). The CDR3 spans 15 residues. The CDR3 here is CASSLSIDMNTEAFF. The CDR3, as DNA: TGTGCCAGCAGCTTGAGTATAGACATGAACACTGAAGCTTTCTTT.

The genes are TRBV29-1 and TRBJ2-1, with a tentative D call TRBD1 (5 bases). CDR3 size: 14 residues. Trimming removed 3 bases at V and 4 bases at J, with 13 bases between. Germline loops: CDR1 SQVTM, CDR2 ANQGSEA. The CDR3 DNA reads TGCAGCGTTGACAGGGTAGGGTCGTACAATGAGCAGTTCTTC. It is translated as CSVDRVGSYNEQFF.

The V gene is TRBV11-2, the J gene TRBJ2-3; 13 positions match TRBD2. The length of the CDR3 is 17 residues. Germline CDR1 reads SGHAT; CDR2 reads FQNNGV. V lost 5 bases, J lost 1 base, and 6 bases stayed unmatched. The CDR3 DNA sequence: TGTGCCAGCAGCCGCAGACTAGCGGGGGGACGCACAGATACGCAGTATTTT. As protein: CASSRRLAGGRTDTQYF.

The genes are TRBV2 and TRBJ2-1; TRBD2 might be the D (6 bases). The CDR3 loop spans 13 amino acids. The germline V gene has CDR1 SNHLY and CDR2 FYNNEI. V was clipped by 4 bases and J by 7 bases, with 11 bases between them. Here the CDR3 reads CASSGSRGNEQFF. The CDR3 bases are TGTGCCAGCAGTGGTTCTCGGGGGAATGAGCAGTTCTTC. Filled out from reference TRBV2 and TRBJ2-1, the complete variable domain reads EPEVTQTPSHQVTQMGQEVILRCVPISNHLYFYWYRQILGQKVEFLVSFYNNEISEKSEIFDDQFSVERPDGSNFTLKIRSTKLEDSAMYFCASSGSRGNEQFFGPGTRLTVL.

The rearrangement links TRBV28 to TRBJ1-2; 9 nucleotides line up with TRBD1. V was pared by 10 bases and J by 8 bases, with 11 bases of the junction left unmatched. This CDR3 is 13 amino acids long. Germline assignment: CDR1 MDHEN and CDR2 SYDVKM. CDR3 sequence (DNA): TGTGCCATCTATGCGGGACAGGGACGCGGCTACACCTTC. Its translation: CAIYAGQGRGYTF.

This clone was picked up many times. V and J are TRBV30 and TRBJ1-3; 10 bases are shared with TRBD1. CDR3 size: 14 residues. CDR1 is GTSNPN, CDR2 SVGIG, per germline (reference sequence). V was pared by 4 bases and J by 5 bases, with 5 bases of the junction left unmatched. CDR3 region: CAWTRDRGRNTIYF. The CDR3 region has the DNA TGTGCCTGGACTCGGGACAGGGGAAGAAACACCATATATTTT.

This chain connects TRBV15 to TRBJ1-5, with TRBD1 matching 8 bases. CDR3 size: 13 residues. V gave up 8 bases and J gave up 9 bases; unmatched junction bases: 9. Germline-derived CDR1 and CDR2 are LNHNV and YYDKDF (reference sequence). CDR3 protein: CATSRDRGRPQHF. The CDR3, as DNA: TGTGCCACCTCCCGCGACAGGGGACGGCCCCAGCATTTT.

V gene TRBV30 combines with J gene TRBJ2-1; possible D gene TRBD2, 5 bases. Germline loops: CDR1 GTSNPN, CDR2 SVGIG (reference sequence). The CDR3 consists of 14 residues. V was pared by 6 bases and J by 8 bases, with 20 bases between. In DNA, the CDR3 is TGTGCCTGCTTGGAGGCGGGTTATCGTGATGAGCAGTTCTTC. Protein product: CACLEAGYRDEQFF.

CDR3 bases: TGCGCCAGCAGACGGACAGCCACTGAAGCTTTCTTT. This encodes CASRRTATEAFF. This chain connects TRBV10-2 to TRBJ1-1; maybe TRBD1 (6 bases). The CDR3 length is 12 residues. V was trimmed by 6 bases and J by 4 bases, leaving 9 bases between them. Germline V gene data show CDR1 as WSHSY and CDR2 as SAAADI.

This rearrangement joins TRBV2 to TRBJ1-4; TRBD1 aligns across 7 bases. Trimming removed 6 bases from V and 11 bases from J; junction bases left unmatched: 12. Germline loops: CDR1 SNHLY, CDR2 FYNNEI. This CDR3 has 14 residues. Here the CDR3 reads CASRTTGEPGKLFF. Written as DNA, the CDR3 is TGTGCCAGCAGGACCACAGGGGAGCCCGGGAAACTGTTTTTT.

The chain employs TRBV14 and TRBJ1-3; no definite D call. The ends were cut back, 0 bases at V and 1 base at J, with 7 bases in the middle. CDR3 length equals 15 residues. From germline, CDR1 is SGHDN and CDR2 FVKESK. The DNA for the CDR3 is TGTGCCAGCAGCCAAGACCACAAGTCTGGAAACACCATATATTTT. It codes for CASSQDHKSGNTIYF.

For the CDR3, the DNA is TGTGCCAGCAGGCGGGACAGAAGATTCTATGGCTACACCTTC. Translating it yields CASRRDRRFYGYTF. The chain has TRBV7-2 and TRBJ1-2, with 7 bases aligning to TRBD1. This CDR3 is built from 14 residues. V was clipped by 6 bases and J by 4 bases; unmatched bases: 8. Germline assignment: CDR1 SGHTA and CDR2 FQGNSA.

The CDR3 DNA reads as TGCAGCGTTGAAGGCAGCCCGGGAGAGACCCAGTACTTC. Protein product: CSVEGSPGETQYF. This sequence joins TRBV29-1 and TRBJ2-5; D is unresolved. Trimming cost V 1 base and J 4 bases, with 10 bases left between them. CDR3 length equals 13 residues. Germline-derived CDR1 and CDR2 are SQVTM and ANQGSEA.

This clone turned up a few times. V usage is TRBV28 and J usage is TRBJ2-7; 9 bases align to TRBD1. The CDR3 covers 13 residues. With V trimmed by 6 bases and J by 4 bases, 4 bases remained unmatched. Germline V gene sequence: CDR1 MDHEN, CDR2 SYDVKM. CDR3 protein: CASRGQGRYEQYF. The CDR3 region has the DNA TGTGCCAGCAGGGGACAGGGACGATACGAGCAGTACTTC.